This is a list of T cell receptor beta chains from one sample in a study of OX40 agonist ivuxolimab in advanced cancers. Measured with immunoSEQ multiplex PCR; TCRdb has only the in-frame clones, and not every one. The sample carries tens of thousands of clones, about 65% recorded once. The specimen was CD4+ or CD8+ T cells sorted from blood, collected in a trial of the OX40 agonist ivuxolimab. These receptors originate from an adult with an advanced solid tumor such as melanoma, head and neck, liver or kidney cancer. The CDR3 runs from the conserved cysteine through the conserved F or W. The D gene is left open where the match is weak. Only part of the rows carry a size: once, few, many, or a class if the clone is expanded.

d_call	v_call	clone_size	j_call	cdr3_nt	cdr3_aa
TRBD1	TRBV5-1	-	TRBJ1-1	TGCGCCAGCAGCTTCAGGACAGGTAACACTGAAGCTTTCTTT	CASSFRTGNTEAFF
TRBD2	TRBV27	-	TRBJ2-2	TGTGCCAGCAGTTTATCGAAGCGGGGGTGGGAGCTGTTTTTT	CASSLSKRGWELFF
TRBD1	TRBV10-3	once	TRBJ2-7	TGTGCCATCAGACCGGGACAGGTCTCCTACGAGCAGTACTTC	CAIRPGQVSYEQYF
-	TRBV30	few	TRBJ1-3	TGTGCCCGCGCGGCAGGACCCCACTCTGGAAACACCATATATTTT	CARAAGPHSGNTIYF
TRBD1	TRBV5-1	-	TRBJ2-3	TGCGCCAGCAGCTCGGGACAGGGGATGGGAGATACGCAGTATTTT	CASSSGQGMGDTQYF
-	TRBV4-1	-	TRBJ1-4	TGCGCCAGCAGCCAAGACGCCAGGACAGTGTGGAAAAAACTGTTTTTT	CASSQDARTVWKKLFF
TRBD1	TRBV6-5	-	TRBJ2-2	TGTGCCAGCAGTGACAGGGACACCGGGGAGCTGTTTTTT	CASSDRDTGELFF
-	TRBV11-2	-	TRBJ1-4	TGTGCCAGCAGCTCCCGGGAGGGCAATGAAAAACTGTTTTTT	CASSSREGNEKLFF
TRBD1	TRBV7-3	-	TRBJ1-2	TGTGCCAGCAGTTTTTCTCGGACAGGGCGCTATGGCTACACCTTC	CASSFSRTGRYGYTF
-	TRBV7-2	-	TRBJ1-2	TGTGCCAGCAGCTCCGACCCGAACAAGCTCTATGGCTACACCTTC	CASSSDPNKLYGYTF
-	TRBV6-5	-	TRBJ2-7	TGTGCCAGCAGTTACGGTATCGGTTCCTACGAGCAGTACTTC	CASSYGIGSYEQYF
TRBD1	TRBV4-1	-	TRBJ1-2	TGCGCCAGCAGCCAAGATCACGGGACAGCTTATGGCTACACCTTC	CASSQDHGTAYGYTF
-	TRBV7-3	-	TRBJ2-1	TGTGCCAGCAGCCTTGAGGCGTACAATGAGCAGTTCTTC	CASSLEAYNEQFF
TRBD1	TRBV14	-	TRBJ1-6	TGTGCCAGCAGCCAGAGGGGGCAGGGTAATTCACCCCTCCACTTT	CASSQRGQGNSPLHF
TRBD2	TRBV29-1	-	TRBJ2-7	TGCAGCGTTGTGGGGACAACGGGGGGGGGCTACGAGCAGTACTTC	CSVVGTTGGGYEQYF
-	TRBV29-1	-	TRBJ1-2	TGCAGCGTTGAAGATGGAGGACGGGAGAGTTATGGCTACACCTTC	CSVEDGGRESYGYTF
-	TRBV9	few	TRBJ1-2	TGTGCCAGCAGCGTACAGGGAATTGGCTACACCTTC	CASSVQGIGYTF
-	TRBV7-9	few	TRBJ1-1	TGTGCCAGCAGCTTACGTCCCCTAACGAACACTGAAGCTTTCTTT	CASSLRPLTNTEAFF
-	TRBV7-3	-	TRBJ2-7	TGTGCCAGCAGCTTACAACAGGGAGCCGAGCAGTACTTC	CASSLQQGAEQYF
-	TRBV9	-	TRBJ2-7	TGTGCCAGCAGCGTAGGGGACATAGGCTCCTACGAGCAGTACTTC	CASSVGDIGSYEQYF
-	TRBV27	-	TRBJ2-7	TGTGCCAGCAAGAACTTGTACGAGCAGTACTTC	CASKNLYEQYF
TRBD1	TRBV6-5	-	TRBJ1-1	TGTGCCAGCACCACAGGGGGGGTTGGCACTGAAGCTTTCTTT	CASTTGGVGTEAFF
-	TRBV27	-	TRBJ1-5	TGTGCCAGCACCCTTCCATCTGGGAAGAGGCAGCATTTT	CASTLPSGKRQHF
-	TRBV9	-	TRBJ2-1	TGTGCCAGCAGCCCCCGGGGCAGCCTACCATACAATGAGCAGTTCTTC	CASSPRGSLPYNEQFF
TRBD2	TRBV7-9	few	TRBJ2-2	TGTGCCAGCAGCTCCCGGGATAGCGGGGGCAGAGGAACCGGGGAGCTGTTTTTT	CASSSRDSGGRGTGELFF
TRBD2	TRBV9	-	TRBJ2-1	TGTGCCAGCAGCGTAGAAGCGGGGGAGTCCTACAATGAGCAGTTCTTC	CASSVEAGESYNEQFF
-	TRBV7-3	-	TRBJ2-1	TGTGCCAGCAGCTTAATCCCTAGCCAGGGACCCTACAATGAGCAGTTCTTC	CASSLIPSQGPYNEQFF
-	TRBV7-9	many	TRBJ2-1	TGTGCCAGCAGCTTAGGGGGCCCCGGTGAGCAGTTCTTC	CASSLGGPGEQFF
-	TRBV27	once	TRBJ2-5	TGTGCCAGCAGTTTATCCACAGTGCCCCTCGGGACCCAGTACTTC	CASSLSTVPLGTQYF
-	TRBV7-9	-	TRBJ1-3	TGTGCCAGCACGAACAGGCTGAGCTCTGGAAACACCATATATTTT	CASTNRLSSGNTIYF
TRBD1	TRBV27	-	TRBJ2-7	TGTGCCAGCAGGAAGGGGGCCCCCTCCTACGAGCAGTACTTC	CASRKGAPSYEQYF
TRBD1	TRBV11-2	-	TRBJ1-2	TGTGCCAGCAGAAAAATCGGGACAGGGAGTTCGAAGGGCTACACCTTC	CASRKIGTGSSKGYTF
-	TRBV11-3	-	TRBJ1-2	TGTGCCAGCAGCTTCAGGACAGTGGGAGCTAACTATGGCTACACCTTC	CASSFRTVGANYGYTF
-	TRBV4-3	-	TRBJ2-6	TGCGCCAGCAGCCAAGATCGGAGGGGCGGTGGGGCCAACGTCCTGACTTTC	CASSQDRRGGGANVLTF
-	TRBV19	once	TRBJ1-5	TGTGCCAGTAGCCAGAAACGATTGACAGTCGGCAATCAGCCCCAGCATTTT	CASSQKRLTVGNQPQHF
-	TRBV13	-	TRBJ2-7	TGTGCCAGCAGCTTAGGACTAGGAGCTGAGCAGTACTTC	CASSLGLGAEQYF
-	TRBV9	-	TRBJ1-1	TGTGCCAGCAGCGGTCAACAGGGAGAGTACTCTGAAGCTTTCTTT	CASSGQQGEYSEAFF
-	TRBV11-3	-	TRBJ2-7	TGTGCCAGCAGACCGACGGAGACCTACGAGCAGTACTTC	CASRPTETYEQYF
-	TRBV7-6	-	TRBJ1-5	TGTGCCAGCAGCCCATCAAAGGATCAGCCCCAGCATTTT	CASSPSKDQPQHF
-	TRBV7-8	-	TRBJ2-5	TGTGCCAGCAGCTTAGCGGGGGGTGGGACAGAGACCCAGTACTTC	CASSLAGGGTETQYF
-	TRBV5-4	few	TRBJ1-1	TGTGCCAGCAGCTTGAATTTGTGGATGGCGGAGAACACTGAAGCTTTCTTT	CASSLNLWMAENTEAFF
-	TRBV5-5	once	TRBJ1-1	TGTGCCAGCAGCTTAAGCCCGCGGGGGACTGAAGCTTTCTTT	CASSLSPRGTEAFF
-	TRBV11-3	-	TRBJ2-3	TGTGCCAGCAGCTTAATCCTCACAGATACGCAGTATTTT	CASSLILTDTQYF
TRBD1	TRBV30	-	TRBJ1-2	TGTGCCTGGAGTGAAGGGGGCGTGAGCTATGGCTACACCTTC	CAWSEGGVSYGYTF
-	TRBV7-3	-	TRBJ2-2	TGTGCCAGCAGCGTCATCCAGGGCGGGGAGCTGTTTTTT	CASSVIQGGELFF
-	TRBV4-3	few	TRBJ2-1	TGCGCCAGCAGCCAAGAGCCGGGCAACCCCTACAATGAGCAGTTCTTC	CASSQEPGNPYNEQFF
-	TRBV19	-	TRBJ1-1	TGTGCCAGTAGTTACACCAGGAACACTGAAGCTTTCTTT	CASSYTRNTEAFF
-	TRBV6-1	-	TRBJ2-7	TGTGCCAGCAGTGAAATCAGGGAAGTCAACGAGCAGTACTTC	CASSEIREVNEQYF
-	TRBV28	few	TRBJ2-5	TGTGCCAGCAGTTTAGTTTGGACAGAGCAGTACTTC	CASSLVWTEQYF
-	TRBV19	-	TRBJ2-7	TGTGCCAGTAGTCACTCCAGCTCCTACGAGCAGTACTTC	CASSHSSSYEQYF
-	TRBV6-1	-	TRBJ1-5	TGTGCCAGCAGTGAAGTCCCAGACAACAATCAGCCCCAGCATTTT	CASSEVPDNNQPQHF